This entry describes one T cell receptor (beta chain). Samples were taken several times over chemoradiotherapy. The data are from a study of chemoradiotherapy in HPV16-positive cancers. TCRdb's copy holds only in-frame clones and misses some; the assay was immunoSEQ multiplex PCR. The sample holds around 30,000 clones, 91% seen once. The germline V gene has CDR1 SGHNT and CDR2 YENEEA. The CDR3 totals 15 residues. V lost 5 bases to trimming and J lost 4 bases, with 15 bases between them. The chain has TRBV11-3 and TRBJ2-1; perhaps D is TRBD1 or TRBD2 (6 bases each). Sequenced here: blood, sampled from a patient who underwent chemoradiotherapy. This sequence was found in a human donor with HPV-associated anogenital cancer. The CDR3 protein is CASSPGAREYNEQFF. The CDR3 DNA reads as TGTGCCAGCAGCCCGGGGGCCAGGGAATACAATGAGCAGTTCTTC.